This T cell receptor (beta chain) was sequenced for a study of T cell responses to AZD1222 COVID-19 vaccine. Profiling relied on immunoSEQ multiplex PCR, and the TCRdb table lists in-frame clones only, not all of them. The data contain roughly 140,000 clones, approximately 91% of them singletons. The CDR3 consists of 16 residues. CDR1 and CDR2 from the germline V gene are MNHEY and SVGAGI. V gave up 0 bases and J gave up 5 bases, with 16 bases separating them. This clonotype was obtained from an adult who received the AZD1222 COVID-19 vaccine. This sequence joins TRBV6-5 and TRBJ2-5, with a possible D match to TRBD2 (6 bases). Sequenced here: peripheral blood, sampled 28 days after the second AZD1222 dose. CDR3 coding DNA: TGTGCCAGCAGTTACTCACCAATACTAGCTTGGGAGACCCAGTACTTC. Translating it yields CASSYSPILAWETQYF.